This paragraph covers one TCR beta chain sequence. The record originates from a study of blood T cell repertoires in COVID-19. Background on the study: There were acute and convalescent COVID-19 samples, and they came from the United States, Italy and Spain.

Trimming cost V 7 bases and J 7 bases, with 13 bases left between them. CDR3 length equals 13 residues. The germline gives CDR1 MNHNS, CDR2 SASEGT. Profiling relied on immunoSEQ multiplex PCR, and the TCRdb table lists in-frame clones only, not all of them. This sample has about 180,000 clones, with 75% to 90% found just once. The clonotype comes from a woman aged 70-85 years with COVID-19, enrolled during active disease. The V call is TRBV6-1, the J call TRBJ1-4, with D possibly TRBD1 on 6 matching bases. Sequenced material: peripheral blood. CDR3 coding DNA: TGTGCCAGCACCCTGATCAGGGGTGAAAAACTGTTTTTT. The encoded protein is CASTLIRGEKLFF.